Following are 19 T cell receptor beta chains from one sample sequenced in a study of blood T cell repertoires in COVID-19. Sequenced by immunoSEQ multiplex PCR; TCRdb stores in-frame clones only, minus some. Here the sample spans almost 400,000 clones, about 90% being singletons. Sequences were obtained from peripheral blood. The origin of the receptors is a woman in her sixties with COVID-19, enrolled during active disease.

The gene calls are TRBV6-5 and TRBJ1-2; no clear D. Germline lookup yields CDR1 MNHEY and CDR2 SVGAGI. Trimming left V 0 bases short and J 8 bases short, with 10 bases between. The CDR3 runs 13 residues. CDR3 DNA: TGTGCCAGCAGTTACTCGCTAAGCGGGGGCTACACCTTC. The encoded protein is CASSYSLSGGYTF.

This chain connects TRBV2 to TRBJ1-4; no clear D gene. V was pared by 6 bases and J by 3 bases, with 11 bases between. The V gene's germline CDR1 is SNHLY and CDR2 FYNNEI. CDR3 length: 14 amino acids. CDR3 nucleotides: TGTGCCAGCAGCGAGGAGGGATCTAATGAAAAACTGTTTTTT. It specifies CASSEEGSNEKLFF.

This chain links TRBV19 with TRBJ2-7; TRBD1 might be the D (5 bases). V dropped 2 bases and J dropped 6 bases, with 11 bases sitting between them. The CDR3 loop spans 13 amino acids. Per the germline V gene, CDR1 is LNHDA and CDR2 is SQIVND (reference sequence). CDR3 protein: CASSISRVGEQYF. CDR3 DNA sequence: TGTGCCAGTAGTATAAGCAGGGTCGGCGAGCAGTACTTC.

This clone came up once. This chain connects TRBV5-5 to TRBJ2-3, with TRBD2 matching 14 bases. From germline, CDR1 is SGHKS and CDR2 YYEKEE (reference sequence). V dropped 4 bases and J dropped 4; count of bases not matched to a gene: 8. CDR3 length: 17 amino acids. For the CDR3, the DNA is TGTGCCAGCAGCGTCGGACTAGCGGGGGGATTGGCAGATACGCAGTATTTT. Amino acids: CASSVGLAGGLADTQYF.

The genes are TRBV3-1 (or the pseudogene TRBV3-2) and TRBJ2-7, with 11 nucleotides matching TRBD2. With V trimmed by 8 bases and J by 9 bases, 12 bases remained unmatched. The CDR3 loop spans 14 amino acids. Germline V gene lookup returns CDR1 LGHDT and CDR2 YNNKEL (reference sequence). CDR3 sequence reads: CASRTSGGPNTQYF. The CDR3 DNA follows: TGTGCCAGCCGAACTAGCGGGGGCCCAAATACGCAGTACTTC.

The chain is built from TRBV7-6 and TRBJ1-2, with TRBD1 identical over 7 bases. The CDR3 has 15 amino acids. The germline V gene encodes CDR1 SGHVS and CDR2 FNYEAQ. V shed 5 bases and J 7 bases; nucleotides not matched to a gene: 13. The CDR3 region has the DNA TGTGCCAGCAGCCCCCTAACAGGGGATGGTGGTGGCTACACCTTC. Translation gives CASSPLTGDGGGYTF.

This chain joins TRBV5-4 and TRBJ2-1; possibly TRBD2 for D (5 bases). From germline, CDR1 is SGHNT and CDR2 YYREEE (reference sequence). The germline V and J ends were trimmed by 4 bases and 2 bases, with 13 bases remaining between them. The CDR3 totals 15 residues. This CDR3 is CASSPGGGPYNEQFF. CDR3 in DNA: TGTGCCAGCAGCCCGGGCGGCGGGCCCTACAATGAGCAGTTCTTC.

The CDR3 loop reads CASGVQGMGNYGYTF. CDR3 DNA: TGTGCTAGTGGGGTACAGGGAATGGGAAACTATGGCTACACCTTC. The rearrangement uses TRBV12-5 and TRBJ1-2, with a possible D match to TRBD1 (6 bases). V lost 6 bases and J lost 2, with 16 bases in between. The CDR3 is 15 residues long. Germline-derived CDR1 and CDR2 are LGHNT and FRNRAP.

The gene calls are TRBV3-1 (or the pseudogene TRBV3-2) and TRBJ1-1; 7 bases map to TRBD1. The CDR3 runs to 15 residues. Germline assignment: CDR1 LGHDT and CDR2 YNNKEL (reference sequence). The V gene end was trimmed by 4 bases and the J gene end by 1 base; junction bases not matched to a gene: 6. The CDR3 reads CASSPPAGGNTEAFF. The CDR3 DNA follows: TGTGCCAGCAGCCCGCCCGCAGGGGGGAACACTGAAGCTTTCTTT.

The gene calls are TRBV28 and TRBJ2-7; the D gene is possibly TRBD1 (6 bases). The CDR3 is 13 residues long. The germline V and J ends were trimmed by 3 bases and 4 bases, with 10 bases remaining between them. The germline V gene has CDR1 MDHEN and CDR2 SYDVKM. CDR3: CASSFTGIYEQYF. The CDR3 coding sequence is TGTGCCAGCAGTTTTACAGGGATTTACGAGCAGTACTTC.

The V and J genes are TRBV9 and TRBJ1-1, with a weak D call TRBD1 (6 bases). CDR1 SGDLS and CDR2 YYNGEE come from the germline V gene. The CDR3 has 15 residues. V shed 3 bases and J shed 0 bases, with 12 bases lying between them. The CDR3 region has the DNA TGTGCCAGCAGCGATCGGGACAACATGAACACTGAAGCTTTCTTT. Amino acid sequence: CASSDRDNMNTEAFF. The full variable domain, rest sourced from reference TRBV9 and TRBJ1-1, is DSGVTQTPKHLITATGQRVTLRCSPRSGDLSVYWYQQSLDQGLQFLIQYYNGEERAKGNILERFSAQQFPDLHSELNLSSLELGDSALYFCASSDRDNMNTEAFFGQGTRLTVV.

The V and J genes are TRBV5-4 and TRBJ2-7, with 9 bases fitting TRBD1. This CDR3 comprises 15 residues. After removal of 1 base from V and 3 bases from J, the junction contained 5 bases not matched to a gene. Germline CDR1 SGHNT, CDR2 YYREEE (reference sequence). The CDR3 DNA sequence: TGTGCCAGCAGCTTGAAAGGGACAGGGTTCTACGAGCAGTACTTC. Protein: CASSLKGTGFYEQYF. Supplemented by reference TRBV5-4 and TRBJ2-7, the full variable domain reads ETGVTQSPTHLIKTRGQQVTLRCSSQSGHNTVSWYQQALGQGPQFIFQYYREEENGRGNFPPRFSGLQFPNYSSELNVNALELDDSALYLCASSLKGTGFYEQYFGPGTRLTVT.

The rearrangement links TRBV3-1 (or the pseudogene TRBV3-2) to TRBJ2-2, with D possibly being TRBD2 (6 bases). The ends were cut back, 6 bases at V and 6 bases at J, with 14 bases in the middle. This CDR3 has 14 amino acids. Per the germline V gene, CDR1 is LGHDT and CDR2 is YNNKEL (reference sequence). The CDR3 DNA reads TGTGCCAGCAGACCCGGGGGAGGCCCCGGGGAGCTGTTTTTT. It yields the protein CASRPGGGPGELFF.

The chain links TRBV5-1 to TRBJ2-2, with 9 positions matching TRBD1. Germline V gene sequence: CDR1 SGHRS, CDR2 YFSETQ. This CDR3 contains 16 residues. The V gene end was trimmed by 4 bases and the J gene end by 1 base; junction bases not matched to a gene: 5. CDR3 in amino acids: CASSTGQGRNTGELFF. DNA of the CDR3: TGCGCCAGCAGCACCGGACAGGGGCGGAACACCGGGGAGCTGTTTTTT.

The rearrangement links TRBV4-1 to TRBJ2-7; 8 bases are a match to TRBD2. The junction had 13 bases not matched to a gene; V was cut back by 5 bases and J by 4 bases. CDR3 length: 16 residues. Germline assignment: CDR1 MGHRA and CDR2 YSYEKL. The CDR3 region is CASSSRQLAGVYEQYF. CDR3 bases: TGCGCCAGCAGCAGTCGACAGCTAGCGGGCGTTTACGAGCAGTACTTC.

The chain couples TRBV7-6 to TRBJ1-1; TRBD1 might be the D (6 bases). The CDR3 totals 15 residues. The germline V gene encodes CDR1 SGHVS and CDR2 FNYEAQ. With 4 bases removed from V and 1 base from J, the gap between germline ends came to 13 bases. CDR3 in DNA: TGTGCCAGCAGCTCCACAGGGAAATCGAACACTGAAGCTTTCTTT. Amino acid sequence: CASSSTGKSNTEAFF.

The rearrangement links TRBV19 to TRBJ1-5; D unresolved. Per germline, CDR1 LNHDA and CDR2 SQIVND (reference sequence). Trimming removed 2 bases at V and 2 bases at J, with 10 bases between. This CDR3 contains 15 residues. CDR3 nucleotide sequence: TGTGCCAGTAGTATAAAAGCGGTCGGCAATCAGCCCCAGCATTTT. Its translation is CASSIKAVGNQPQHF.

The CDR3: CASTPAGTGPREQYF. The CDR3 bases are TGTGCCAGCACCCCCGCCGGGACAGGCCCGAGGGAGCAGTACTTC. The V and J genes are TRBV5-4 and TRBJ2-7; 8 bases fit TRBD1. There are 15 residues in the CDR3. The J segment lost 7 bases and the V segment lost 6 bases, leaving 15 bases of the junction unmatched. CDR1 and CDR2 (germline): SGHNT, YYREEE (reference sequence).

This clone was recorded once. V gene TRBV9 combines with J gene TRBJ2-5; D might be TRBD2 (6 bases). Trimming removed 3 bases at V and 4 bases at J, with 16 bases between. The CDR3 is made up of 15 amino acids. Germline lookup yields CDR1 SGDLS and CDR2 YYNGEE. The chain's CDR3 is CASSAGLPPGETQYF. In DNA form, the CDR3 reads TGTGCCAGCAGCGCGGGACTCCCCCCGGGAGAGACCCAGTACTTC.